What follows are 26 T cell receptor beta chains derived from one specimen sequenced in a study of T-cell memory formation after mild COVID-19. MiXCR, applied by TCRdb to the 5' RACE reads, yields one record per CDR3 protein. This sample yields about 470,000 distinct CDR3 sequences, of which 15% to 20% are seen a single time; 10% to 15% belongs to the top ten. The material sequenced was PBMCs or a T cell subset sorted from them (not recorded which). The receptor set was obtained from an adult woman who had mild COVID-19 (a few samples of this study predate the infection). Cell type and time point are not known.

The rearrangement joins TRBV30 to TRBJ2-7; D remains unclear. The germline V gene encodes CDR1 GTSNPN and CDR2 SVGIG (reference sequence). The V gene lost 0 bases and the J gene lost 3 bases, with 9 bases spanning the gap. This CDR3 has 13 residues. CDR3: CAWSVRLFYEQYF. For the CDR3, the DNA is TGTGCCTGGAGTGTACGTCTATTCTACGAGCAGTACTTC.

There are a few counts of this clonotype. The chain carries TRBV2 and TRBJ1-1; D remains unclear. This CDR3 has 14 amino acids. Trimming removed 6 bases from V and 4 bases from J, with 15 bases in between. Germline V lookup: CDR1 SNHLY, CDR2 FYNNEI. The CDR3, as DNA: TGTGCCAGCAGCAGTATCACCTCGGGCACTGAAGCTTTCTTT. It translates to CASSSITSGTEAFF.

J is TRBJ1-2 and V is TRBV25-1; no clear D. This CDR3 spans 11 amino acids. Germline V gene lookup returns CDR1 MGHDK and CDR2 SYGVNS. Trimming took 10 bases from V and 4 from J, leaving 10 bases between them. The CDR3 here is CATSDSYGYTF. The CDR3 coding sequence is TGTGCCACCTCGGATAGCTATGGCTACACCTTC.

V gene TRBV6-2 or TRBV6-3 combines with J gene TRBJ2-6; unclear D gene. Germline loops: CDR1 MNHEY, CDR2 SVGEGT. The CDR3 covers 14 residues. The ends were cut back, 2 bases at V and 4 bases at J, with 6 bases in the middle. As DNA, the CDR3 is TGTGCCAGCAGTTACGGGGTGGGGGCCAACGTCCTGACTTTC. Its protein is CASSYGVGANVLTF.

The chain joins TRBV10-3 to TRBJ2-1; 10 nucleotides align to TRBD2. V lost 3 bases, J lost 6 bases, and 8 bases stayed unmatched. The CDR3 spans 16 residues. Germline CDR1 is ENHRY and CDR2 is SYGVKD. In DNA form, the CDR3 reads TGTGCCATCAGTGAAACAGGGCTAGCGGGAGCCAATGAGCAGTTCTTC. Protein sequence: CAISETGLAGANEQFF.

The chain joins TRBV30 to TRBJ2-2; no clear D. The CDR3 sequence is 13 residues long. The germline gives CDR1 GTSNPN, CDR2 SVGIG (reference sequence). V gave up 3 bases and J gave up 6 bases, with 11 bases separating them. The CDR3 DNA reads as TGTGCCTGGAGGGGAAGTCTACCCGGGGAGCTGTTTTTT. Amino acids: CAWRGSLPGELFF. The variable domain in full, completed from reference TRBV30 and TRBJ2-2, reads SQTIHQWPATLVQPVGSPLSLECTVEGTSNPNLYWYRQAAGRGLQLLFYSVGIGQISSEVPQNLSASRPQDRQFILSSKKLLLSDSGFYLCAWRGSLPGELFFGEGSRLTVL.

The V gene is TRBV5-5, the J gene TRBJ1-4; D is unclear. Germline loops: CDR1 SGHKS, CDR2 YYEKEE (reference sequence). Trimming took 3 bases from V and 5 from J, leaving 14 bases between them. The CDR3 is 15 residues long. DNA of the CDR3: TGTGCCAGCAGCTCCCCCGGGGTGGGCAATGAAAAACTGTTTTTT. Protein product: CASSSPGVGNEKLFF.

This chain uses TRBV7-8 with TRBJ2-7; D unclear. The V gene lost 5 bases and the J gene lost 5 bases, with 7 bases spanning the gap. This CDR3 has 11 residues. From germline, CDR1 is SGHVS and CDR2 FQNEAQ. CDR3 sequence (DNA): TGTGCCAGCAGCCCTATCCACGAGCAGTACTTC. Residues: CASSPIHEQYF.

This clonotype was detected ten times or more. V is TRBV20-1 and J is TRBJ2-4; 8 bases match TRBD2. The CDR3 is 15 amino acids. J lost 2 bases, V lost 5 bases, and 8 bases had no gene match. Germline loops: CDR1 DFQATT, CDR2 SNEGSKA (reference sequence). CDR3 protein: CSAPLAGNTKNIQYF. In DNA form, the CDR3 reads TGCAGTGCTCCTCTAGCGGGTAACACCAAAAACATTCAGTACTTC.

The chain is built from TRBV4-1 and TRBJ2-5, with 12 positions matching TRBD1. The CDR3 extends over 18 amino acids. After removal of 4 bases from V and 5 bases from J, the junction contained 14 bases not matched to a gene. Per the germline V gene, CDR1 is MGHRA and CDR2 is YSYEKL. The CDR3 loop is CASSRKIGTGGDWETQYF. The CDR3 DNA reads TGCGCCAGCAGCCGGAAGATCGGGACAGGGGGCGATTGGGAGACCCAGTACTTC.

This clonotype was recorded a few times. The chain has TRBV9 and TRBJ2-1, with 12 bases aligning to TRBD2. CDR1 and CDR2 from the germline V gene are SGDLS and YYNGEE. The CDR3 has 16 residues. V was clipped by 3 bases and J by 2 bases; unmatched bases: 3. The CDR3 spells CASSASGRAAYNEQFF. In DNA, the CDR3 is TGTGCCAGCAGCGCTAGCGGGAGGGCGGCCTACAATGAGCAGTTCTTC.

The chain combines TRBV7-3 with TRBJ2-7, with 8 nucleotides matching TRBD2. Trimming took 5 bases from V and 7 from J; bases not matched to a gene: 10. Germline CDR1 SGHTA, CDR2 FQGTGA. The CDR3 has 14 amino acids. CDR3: CASSPAAGGREQYF. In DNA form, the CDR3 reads TGTGCCAGCAGCCCCGCTGCTGGCGGGAGGGAGCAGTACTTC.

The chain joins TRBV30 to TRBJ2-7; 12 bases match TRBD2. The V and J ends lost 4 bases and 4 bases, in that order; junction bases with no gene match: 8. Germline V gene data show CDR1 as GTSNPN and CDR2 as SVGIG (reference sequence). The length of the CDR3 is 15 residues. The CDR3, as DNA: TGTGCCTGGACCACCTCCGGGACTAGCGGGTACGAGCAGTACTTC. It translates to CAWTTSGTSGYEQYF. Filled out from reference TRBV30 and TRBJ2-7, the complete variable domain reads SQTIHQWPATLVQPVGSPLSLECTVEGTSNPNLYWYRQAAGRGLQLLFYSVGIGQISSEVPQNLSASRPQDRQFILSSKKLLLSDSGFYLCAWTTSGTSGYEQYFGPGTRLTVT.

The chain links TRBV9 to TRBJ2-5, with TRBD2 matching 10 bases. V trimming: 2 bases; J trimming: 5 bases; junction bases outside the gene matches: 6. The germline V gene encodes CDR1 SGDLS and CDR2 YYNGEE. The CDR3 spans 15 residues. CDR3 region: CASSVGLATRETQYF. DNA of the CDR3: TGTGCCAGCAGCGTGGGACTAGCGACGAGGGAGACCCAGTACTTC. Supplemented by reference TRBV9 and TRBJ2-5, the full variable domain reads DSGVTQTPKHLITATGQRVTLRCSPRSGDLSVYWYQQSLDQGLQFLIQYYNGEERAKGNILERFSAQQFPDLHSELNLSSLELGDSALYFCASSVGLATRETQYFGPGTRLLVL.

In DNA, the CDR3 is TGTGCCAGCAGCTTGGGGGTCGGCAGAGATACGCAGTATTTT. Protein sequence: CASSLGVGRDTQYF. This chain joins TRBV7-8 and TRBJ2-3; D may match TRBD1 or TRBD2 (5 bases each). With 3 bases removed from V and 5 bases from J, the gap between germline ends came to 12 bases. Germline assignment: CDR1 SGHVS and CDR2 FQNEAQ. This CDR3 has 14 amino acids.

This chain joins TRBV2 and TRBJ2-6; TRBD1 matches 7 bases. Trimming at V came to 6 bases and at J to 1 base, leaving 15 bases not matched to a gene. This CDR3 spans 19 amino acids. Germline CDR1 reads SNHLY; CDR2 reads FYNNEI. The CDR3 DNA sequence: TGTGCCAGCAGGTCGACAGAGGGGGCAGCCCTATCTGGGGCCAACGTCCTGACTTTC. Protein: CASRSTEGAALSGANVLTF.

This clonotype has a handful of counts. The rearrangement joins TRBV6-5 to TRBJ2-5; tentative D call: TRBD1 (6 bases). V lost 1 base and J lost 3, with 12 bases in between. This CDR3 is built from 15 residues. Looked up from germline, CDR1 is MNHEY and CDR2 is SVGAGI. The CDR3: CASSYYRERKETQYF. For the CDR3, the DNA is TGTGCCAGCAGTTACTACAGGGAGCGGAAAGAGACCCAGTACTTC.

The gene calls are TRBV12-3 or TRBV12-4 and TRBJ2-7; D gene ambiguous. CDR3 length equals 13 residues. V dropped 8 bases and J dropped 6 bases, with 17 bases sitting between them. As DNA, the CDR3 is TGTGCCAGCCAATCCGCCGGTAGCCTCGAGCAGTACTTC. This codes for CASQSAGSLEQYF.

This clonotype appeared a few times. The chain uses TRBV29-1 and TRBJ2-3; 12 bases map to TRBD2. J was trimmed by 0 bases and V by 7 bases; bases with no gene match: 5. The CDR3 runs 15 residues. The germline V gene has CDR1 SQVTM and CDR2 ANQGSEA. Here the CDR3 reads CSGTGTSGSTDTQYF. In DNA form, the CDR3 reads TGCAGCGGCACCGGGACTAGCGGGAGCACAGATACGCAGTATTTT.

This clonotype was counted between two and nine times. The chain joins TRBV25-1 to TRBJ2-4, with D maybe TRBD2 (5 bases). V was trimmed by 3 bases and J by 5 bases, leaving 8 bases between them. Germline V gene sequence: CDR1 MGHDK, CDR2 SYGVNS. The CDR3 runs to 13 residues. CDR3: CASSESAENIQYF. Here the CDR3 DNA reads TGTGCCAGCAGTGAGTCAGCGGAAAACATTCAGTACTTC.

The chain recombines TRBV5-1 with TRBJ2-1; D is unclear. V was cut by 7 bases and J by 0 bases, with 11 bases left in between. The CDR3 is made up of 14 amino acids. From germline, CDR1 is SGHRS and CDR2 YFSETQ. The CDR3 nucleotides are TGCGCCAGCCGTTGGGTGAGCTCCTACAATGAGCAGTTCTTC. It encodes CASRWVSSYNEQFF.

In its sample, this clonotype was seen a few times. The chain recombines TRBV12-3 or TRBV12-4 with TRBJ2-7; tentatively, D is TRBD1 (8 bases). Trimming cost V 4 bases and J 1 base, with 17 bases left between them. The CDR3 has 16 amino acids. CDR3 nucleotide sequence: TGTGCCAGCAGTTACGGGGGGACAGGCCGTTCCTACGAGCAGTACTTC. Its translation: CASSYGGTGRSYEQYF.

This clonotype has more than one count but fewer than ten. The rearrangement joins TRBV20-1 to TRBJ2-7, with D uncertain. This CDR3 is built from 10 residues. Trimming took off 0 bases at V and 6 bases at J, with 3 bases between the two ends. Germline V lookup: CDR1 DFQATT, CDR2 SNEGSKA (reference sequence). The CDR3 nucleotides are TGCAGTGCTAGAGATGTCGAGCAGTACTTC. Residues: CSARDVEQYF.

The CDR3 here is CASRKAPTGPYEQYF. CDR3 DNA: TGTGCCAGCAGAAAAGCGCCGACAGGGCCCTACGAGCAGTACTTC. The chain carries TRBV12-3 or TRBV12-4 and TRBJ2-7; TRBD1 matches at 7 bases. V trimming: 6 bases; J trimming: 2 bases; junction bases outside the gene matches: 10. CDR3 size: 15 residues.

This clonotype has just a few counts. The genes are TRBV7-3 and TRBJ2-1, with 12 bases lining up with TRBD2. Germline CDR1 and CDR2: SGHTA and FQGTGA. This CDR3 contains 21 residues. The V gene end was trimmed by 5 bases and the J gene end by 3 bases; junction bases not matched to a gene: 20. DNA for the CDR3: TGTGCCAGCAGCCCAAGGCTCCTAGCGGGGGGGCCTCCTGGGATCTACAATGAGCAGTTCTTC. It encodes CASSPRLLAGGPPGIYNEQFF.

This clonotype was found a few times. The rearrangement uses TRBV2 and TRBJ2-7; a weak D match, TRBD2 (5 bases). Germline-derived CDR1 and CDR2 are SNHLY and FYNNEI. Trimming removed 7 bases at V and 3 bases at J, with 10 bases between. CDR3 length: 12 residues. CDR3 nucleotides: TGTGCCAGCACCGAGGGTCGCTACGAGCAGTACTTC. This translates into CASTEGRYEQYF.